The text below deals with one T cell receptor beta chain. Its antigen remains unidentified. One base away there is no much larger clone; base qualities are not given. The record originates from a study of shared clonotypes between healthy human individuals (dated by TCRdb to 2018 to 2021). For the study in its entirety: The cohort comprised a couple of women and a few men aged 18 to 49 years. For each donor, CD4 naive and CD4 memory were each given three plates, CD8 naive was given two plates, and CD8 memory was given one plate. To estimate repertoire size and how much clonotypes are shared between individuals, the study performed deep sequencing of blood TCR repertoires from 4 to 6 healthy adults. Different laboratories and diverse techniques were used to prepare libraries and sequence TCR repertoires, to increase sequencing depth and limit assay-specific biases. Each donor's leukapheresis produced roughly between roughly 0.85 and 9.5 billion PBMCs. The research as a whole found: Sampling was restricted to blood, and TCR repertoires in tissue are likely to differ from TCR repertoires in blood. Because the study included only a small number of donors, the genetic and exposure-history diversity represented was limited. Larger estimated clonotype richness was generally found for naive subsets than for memory subsets. Clonotypes shared by all four sorted-subset donors showed higher generation probabilities than non-shared clonotypes. Sharing across a few donors was observed for approximately 5% of naive CD4, under 4% of naive CD8, around 2.5% of memory CD4, and about 0.38% of memory CD8 clonotypes. Based on pairwise subsampling, the degree of clonotype sharing among donors was expected to be affected by sequencing depth. Rarefaction of sorted-subset datasets indicated incomplete sequencing despite the large sequencing depth.

Using the deep immunoSEQ assay, TCR CDR3 regions were amplified from genomic DNA by multiplex PCR. Extracted genomic DNA from each cell subset was spread evenly across all wells of several immunoSEQ 96-well plates, with each plate serving as a replicate. For sorted subsets, each replicate PCR was loaded with approximately 0.2 ug genomic DNA, equivalent to approximately 33,000 T cell genomes. Purified libraries were measured with a Qubit 3.0 fluorometer, size-checked on a Bioanalyzer 2100, and measured again with the KAPA Library Quantification kit. Every immunoSEQ 96-well plate was sequenced on a dedicated single-read 150-cycle Illumina NextSeq 550 flow cell. In the source study's methods: Because only junctional sequences without quality scores were contained in the immunoSEQ output, filtering matching that applied to full-length reads could not be performed. To assign V/J genes and CDR3, sequences were annotated against IMGT germline references using PyIR, a Python wrapper for IgBLAST v1.9. Reads with weak V/J assignments (E-value above 1e-6), missing CDR3, stop codons, out-of-frame junctions, or ambiguous translated residues were removed. A V3J clonotype was defined by an identical inferred V gene, J gene, and CDR3 amino acid sequence. Percentage overlap between repertoires was computed as shared unique clonotypes divided by the size of the smaller repertoire. Three approaches were used to assess repertoire richness: RTK rarefaction, the Chao1 estimator, and Recon v2.1 estimates of unobserved clonotypes. Generation probabilities were computed with OLGA for all TCRbeta clonotypes obtained by the gDNA method from several donors. Drawn from immuneACCESS, this table holds only the in-frame rearrangements with V and J called that TCRdb kept. Clones are partly lost; checked studies trace under half to an unresolved V gene and leave the rest unexplained. The V and J calls and clone size are taken from that table; D and trimming were inferred from the DNA. The sample yields some 2.1 million clones; 95% were counted once. Jointly, the top ten make up 0.13% of the sample.

The donors were healthy, HIV-negative adults who had no recently reported acute infections or vaccinations. Every donor was a Caucasian adult residing in Nashville, Tennessee, USA. CD4+ T cells were enriched through magnetic negative selection, after which naive cells were positively selected on CD45RA and the remaining negative fraction served as the memory subset. After blood collection by leukapheresis, PBMCs were isolated using Ficoll-Histopaque density gradient centrifugation and then cryopreserved in the vapor phase of liquid nitrogen. Analytical flow cytometry was used to check the purity and quantity of each magnetically sorted T cell population. From each sorted fraction, genomic DNA was isolated and quantified by UV absorbance on a Nanodrop 2000c. The germline V gene yields SGDLS for CDR1 and YYNGEE for CDR2. The CDR3 numbers 15 residues from cysteine through phenylalanine. Only the CDR3 DNA stays, 45 bases, in frame from base 1. Relative to germline, V is missing 3 bases and J is missing 5 bases, with 5 bases of the junction outside any gene match.

The specimen sequenced was naive CD4+ T cells sorted from blood. Per the publication, the cell subset or site label means: CD45RA+ positively selected. Recombination connected TRBV9 to TRBJ2-5; 12 bases in between match TRBD2. This TCR was sampled from a man between 18 and 29 years old in good health. Here the CDR3 is given as CASSDGLAGRETQYF. The DNA sequence is TGTGCCAGCAGCGACGGACTAGCGGGGAGGGAGACCCAGTACTTC.